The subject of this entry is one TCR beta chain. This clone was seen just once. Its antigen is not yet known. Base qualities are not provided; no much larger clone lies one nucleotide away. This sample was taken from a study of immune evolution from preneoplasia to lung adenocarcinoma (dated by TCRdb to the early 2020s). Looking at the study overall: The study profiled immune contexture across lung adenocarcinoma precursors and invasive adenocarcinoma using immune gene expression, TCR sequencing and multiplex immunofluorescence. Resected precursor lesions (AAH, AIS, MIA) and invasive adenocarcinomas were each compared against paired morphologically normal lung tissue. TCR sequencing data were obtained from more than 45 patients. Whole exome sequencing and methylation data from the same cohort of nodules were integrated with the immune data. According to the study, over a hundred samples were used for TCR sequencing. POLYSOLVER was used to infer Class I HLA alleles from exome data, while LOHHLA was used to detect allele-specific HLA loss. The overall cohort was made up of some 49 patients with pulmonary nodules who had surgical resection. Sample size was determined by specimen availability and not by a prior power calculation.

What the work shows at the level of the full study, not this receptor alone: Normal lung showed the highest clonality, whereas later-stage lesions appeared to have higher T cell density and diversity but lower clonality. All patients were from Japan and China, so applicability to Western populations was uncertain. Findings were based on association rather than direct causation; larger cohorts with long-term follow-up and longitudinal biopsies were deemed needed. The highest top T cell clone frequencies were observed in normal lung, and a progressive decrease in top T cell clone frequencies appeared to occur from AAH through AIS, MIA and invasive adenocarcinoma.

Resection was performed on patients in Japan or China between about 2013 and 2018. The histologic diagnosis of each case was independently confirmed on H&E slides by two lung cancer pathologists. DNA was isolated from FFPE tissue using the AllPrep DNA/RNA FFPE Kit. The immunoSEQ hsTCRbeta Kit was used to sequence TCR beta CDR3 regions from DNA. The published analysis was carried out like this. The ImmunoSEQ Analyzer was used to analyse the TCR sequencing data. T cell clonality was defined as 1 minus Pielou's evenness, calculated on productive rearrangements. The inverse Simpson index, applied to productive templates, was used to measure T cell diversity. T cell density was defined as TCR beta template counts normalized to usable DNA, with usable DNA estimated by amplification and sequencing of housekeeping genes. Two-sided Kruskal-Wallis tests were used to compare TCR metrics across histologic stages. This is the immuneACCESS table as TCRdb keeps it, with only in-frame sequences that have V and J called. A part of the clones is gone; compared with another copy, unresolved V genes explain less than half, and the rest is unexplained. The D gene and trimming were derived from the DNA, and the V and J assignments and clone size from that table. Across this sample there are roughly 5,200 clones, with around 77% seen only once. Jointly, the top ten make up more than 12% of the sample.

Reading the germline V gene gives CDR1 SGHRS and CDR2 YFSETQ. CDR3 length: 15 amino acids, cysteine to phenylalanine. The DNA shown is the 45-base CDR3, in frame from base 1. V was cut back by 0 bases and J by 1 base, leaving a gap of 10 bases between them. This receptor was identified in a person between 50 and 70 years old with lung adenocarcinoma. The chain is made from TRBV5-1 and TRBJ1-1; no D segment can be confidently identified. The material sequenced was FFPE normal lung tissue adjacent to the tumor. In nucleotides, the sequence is TGCGCCAGCAGCTTGGATGGGGTGGGGAACACTGAAGCTTTCTTT. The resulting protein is CASSLDGVGNTEAFF.